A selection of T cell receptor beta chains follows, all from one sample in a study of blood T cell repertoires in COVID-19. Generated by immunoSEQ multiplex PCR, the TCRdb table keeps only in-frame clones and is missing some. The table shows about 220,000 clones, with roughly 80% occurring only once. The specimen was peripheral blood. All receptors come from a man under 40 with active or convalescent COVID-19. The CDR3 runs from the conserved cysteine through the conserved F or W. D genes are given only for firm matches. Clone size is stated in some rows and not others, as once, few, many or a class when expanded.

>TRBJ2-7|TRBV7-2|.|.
CASRYQGLPSYEQYF
TGTGCCAGCCGTTATCAGGGCCTCCCTTCCTACGAGCAGTACTTC
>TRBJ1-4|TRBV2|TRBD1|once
CASRPQGALGEKLFF
TGTGCCAGCAGACCCCAGGGGGCTCTTGGAGAAAAACTGTTTTTT
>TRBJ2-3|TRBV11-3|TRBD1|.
CASSTNRGRDTQYF
TGTGCCAGCAGTACGAACAGGGGGCGAGATACGCAGTATTTT
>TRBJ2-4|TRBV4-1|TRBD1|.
CASSPRGQGPNIQYF
TGCGCCAGCAGCCCCCGAGGACAGGGCCCAAACATTCAGTACTTC
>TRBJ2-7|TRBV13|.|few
CASSLGAGNVYVEQYF
TGTGCCAGCAGCTTAGGGGCCGGGAATGTCTACGTGGAGCAGTACTTC
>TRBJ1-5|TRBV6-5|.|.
CASSPRGRDQPQHF
TGTGCCAGCAGTCCACGGGGGAGGGATCAGCCCCAGCATTTT
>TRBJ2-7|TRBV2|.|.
CASSEERGGWAEQYF
TGTGCCAGCAGTGAAGAGCGAGGAGGGTGGGCCGAGCAGTACTTC
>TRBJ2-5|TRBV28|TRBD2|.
CASSGLAGETQYF
TGTGCCAGCAGTGGCTTAGCGGGAGAGACCCAGTACTTC
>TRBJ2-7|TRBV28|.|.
CASNPQGPSYEQYF
TGTGCCAGCAACCCACAGGGCCCCTCCTACGAGCAGTACTTC
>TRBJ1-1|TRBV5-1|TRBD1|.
CASSPRIQGEWLNTEAFF
TGCGCCAGCAGCCCAAGAATTCAGGGGGAATGGCTGAACACTGAAGCTTTCTTT
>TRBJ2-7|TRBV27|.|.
CASSLRGNIYEQYF
TGTGCCAGCAGTCTACGGGGGAACATCTACGAGCAGTACTTC
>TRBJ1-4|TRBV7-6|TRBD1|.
CASSLLGRTGGGEKLFF
TGTGCCAGCAGCCTACTGGGGCGGACAGGGGGTGGTGAAAAACTGTTTTTT
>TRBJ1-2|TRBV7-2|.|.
CASSLVPTNYGYTF
TGTGCCAGCAGCTTAGTCCCGACAAACTATGGCTACACCTTC
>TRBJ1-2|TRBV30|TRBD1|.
CAWSDAGTGFRYTF
TGTGCCTGGAGTGATGCCGGGACAGGGTTTCGCTACACCTTC
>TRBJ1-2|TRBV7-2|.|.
CASSLDSTPKGYTF
TGTGCCAGCAGCTTAGATTCGACACCAAAAGGCTACACCTTC
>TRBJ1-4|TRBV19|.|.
CASSIGQGYEKLFF
TGTGCCAGTAGTATAGGGCAGGGATATGAAAAACTGTTTTTT
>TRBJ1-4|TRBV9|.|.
CASSVGGSNEKLFF
TGTGCCAGCAGCGTAGGCGGTTCCAATGAAAAACTGTTTTTT
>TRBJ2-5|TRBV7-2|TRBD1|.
CASSLAAGGRQETQYF
TGTGCCAGCAGCTTAGCGGCAGGGGGTCGGCAAGAGACCCAGTACTTC
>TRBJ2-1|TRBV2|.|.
CASSESRYEQFF
TGTGCCAGCAGTGAGTCCCGTTATGAGCAGTTCTTC
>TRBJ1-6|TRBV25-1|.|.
CASSDRIHSPLHF
TGTGCCAGCAGCGACAGAATACATTCACCCCTCCACTTT
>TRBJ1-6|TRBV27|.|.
CASNRAGRGTDSPLHF
TGTGCCAGCAACCGAGCGGGAAGGGGAACGGACTCACCCCTCCACTTT
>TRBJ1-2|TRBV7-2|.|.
CASSLVEETGYTF
TGTGCCAGCAGCTTAGTCGAGGAGACTGGCTACACCTTC
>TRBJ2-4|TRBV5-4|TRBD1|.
CASSITGAHALNIQYF
TGTGCCAGCAGCATTACAGGGGCTCACGCTCTAAACATTCAGTACTTC
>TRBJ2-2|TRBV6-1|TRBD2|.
CASSALAGGGNTGELFF
TGTGCCAGCAGTGCACTAGCGGGAGGAGGGAACACCGGGGAGCTGTTTTTT
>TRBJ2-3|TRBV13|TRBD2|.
CASRPTRLAGALGGHTQYF
TGTGCCAGCAGACCAACCAGACTAGCGGGAGCCCTCGGCGGTCATACGCAGTATTTT
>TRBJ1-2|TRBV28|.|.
CAWASSFRNYGYTF
TGTGCCTGGGCCTCATCCTTCCGAAACTATGGCTACACCTTC
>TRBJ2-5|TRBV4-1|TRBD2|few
CASSQGSSGRGETQYF
TGCGCCAGCAGCCAAGGTAGTAGCGGGAGGGGAGAGACCCAGTACTTC
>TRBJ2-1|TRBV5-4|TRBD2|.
CASSTGTSGSYNEQFF
TGTGCCAGCTCCACCGGGACTAGCGGGAGTTACAATGAGCAGTTCTTC
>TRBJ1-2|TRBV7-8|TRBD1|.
CATLGQGHYGYTF
TGTGCCACCCTCGGACAGGGGCACTATGGCTACACCTTC
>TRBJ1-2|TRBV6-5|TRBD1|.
CASSLARDRTYGYTF
TGTGCCAGCAGTTTGGCCCGGGACAGAACGTATGGCTACACCTTC
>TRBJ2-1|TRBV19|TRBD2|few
CASSNPGLARGNEQFF
TGTGCCAGTAGTAACCCCGGACTAGCGCGGGGCAATGAGCAGTTCTTC
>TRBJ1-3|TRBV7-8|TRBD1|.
CASSLNDRAGNTIYF
TGTGCCAGCAGCCTTAATGACAGGGCCGGAAACACCATATATTTT
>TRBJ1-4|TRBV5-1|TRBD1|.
CASSLGGQGGKLFF
TGCGCCAGCAGCTTGGGTGGACAGGGCGGAAAACTGTTTTTT
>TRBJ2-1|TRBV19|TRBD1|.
CASSIWGQFNEQFF
TGTGCCAGTAGTATATGGGGACAGTTCAATGAGCAGTTCTTC
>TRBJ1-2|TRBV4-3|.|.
CASSHEPGLPGPYGYTF
TGCGCCAGCAGCCACGAACCCGGACTTCCTGGACCCTATGGCTACACCTTC
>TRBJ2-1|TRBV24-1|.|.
CATSEPLDSGRNEQFF
TGTGCCACCAGTGAGCCACTCGACTCAGGGCGTAATGAGCAGTTCTTC
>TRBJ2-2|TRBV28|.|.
CASSLGGYGELFF
TGTGCCAGCAGTCTAGGGGGTTACGGGGAGCTGTTTTTT
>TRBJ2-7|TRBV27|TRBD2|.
CASSLRPGLAYEQYF
TGTGCCAGCAGTCTGCGCCCCGGACTAGCATACGAGCAGTACTTC
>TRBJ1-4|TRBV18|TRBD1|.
CASSPPRTGTSATNEKLFF
TGTGCCAGCTCACCACCGCGGACAGGGACGTCTGCAACTAATGAAAAACTGTTTTTT